The next 19 T cell receptor beta chains were all read from a single sample in a study of shared clonotypes between healthy human individuals. TCRdb's table, derived via immunoSEQ multiplex PCR, lists solely in-frame clones and lacks some. The repertoire holds about 2.3 million clones, 85% to 95% seen once, with around 0.38% in the top ten. The sequencing sample was made of naive CD4+ T cells from PBMCs. This sample's subset: CD45RA+ positively selected. These TCRs come from a man between 18 and 35 years old in good health. Some clones in this sample may be carry-over from other donors' samples.

The chain links TRBV6-1 to TRBJ2-7; no clear D gene. Germline CDR1 is MNHNS and CDR2 is SASEGT. The CDR3 contains 14 residues. Trimming stripped 6 bases from V and 6 bases from J, with 18 bases between. The CDR3 protein is CASRFLGPAGEQYF. The CDR3 nucleotides are TGTGCCAGCAGATTCCTAGGCCCAGCCGGCGAGCAGTACTTC.

The chain links TRBV5-4 to TRBJ1-2; a possible D gene is TRBD1 (5 bases). Germline values: CDR1 SGHNT, CDR2 YYREEE (reference sequence). V gave up 4 bases and J gave up 0 bases, with 13 bases separating them. CDR3 size: 15 residues. CDR3 nucleotide sequence: TGTGCCAGCAGCACAGCCAGGGAGGCTAACTATGGCTACACCTTC. Its translation is CASSTAREANYGYTF.

V usage is TRBV5-1 and J usage is TRBJ1-1; a possible D gene is TRBD1 (6 bases). The V gene's germline CDR1 is SGHRS and CDR2 YFSETQ. The CDR3 extends over 15 amino acids. V shed 6 bases and J shed 0 bases, with 15 bases lying between them. This chain's CDR3 is CASNEAGVMNTEAFF. CDR3 nucleotide sequence: TGCGCCAGCAACGAGGCAGGGGTCATGAACACTGAAGCTTTCTTT.

This clone was observed a single time. The chain is built from TRBV29-1 and TRBJ1-1; D unclear. This CDR3 is 11 amino acids long. Trimming took off 7 bases at V and 6 bases at J, with 12 bases between the two ends. CDR1 is SQVTM, CDR2 ANQGSEA, per germline. The CDR3 region has the DNA TGCAGCGCCGTGATTAGGGCTGAAGCTTTCTTT. Amino acids: CSAVIRAEAFF.

V is TRBV7-7 and J is TRBJ2-3; D uncertain. Germline V gene sequence: CDR1 SSHAT, CDR2 FNYEAQ (reference sequence). The CDR3 runs 13 residues. V lost 1 base, J lost 2 bases, and 4 bases lay in between. Here the CDR3 reads CASSLDATDTQYF. CDR3 nucleotide sequence: TGTGCCAGCAGCTTAGACGCCACAGATACGCAGTATTTT. Full variable domain (missing parts from reference TRBV7-7 and TRBJ2-3): GAGVSQSPRYKVTKRGQDVTLRCDPISSHATLYWYQQALGQGPEFLTYFNYEAQPDKSGLPSDRFSAERPEGSISTLTIQRTEQRDSAMYRCASSLDATDTQYFGPGTRLTVL.

V usage is TRBV19 and J usage is TRBJ1-4; D perhaps matches TRBD1 (5 bases). Germline CDR1 reads LNHDA; CDR2 reads SQIVND (reference sequence). The CDR3 extends over 14 amino acids. V lost 4 bases and J lost 8, with 14 bases in between. The DNA of the CDR3 is TGTGCCAGTAGTAGTTCGCAGGGACGGGAAAAACTGTTTTTT. It encodes CASSSSQGREKLFF.

The chain uses TRBV9 and TRBJ2-3; TRBD1 agrees at 9 bases. Germline V gene data show CDR1 as SGDLS and CDR2 as YYNGEE. This CDR3 has 15 residues. V was pared by 2 bases and J by 3 bases, with 4 bases of the junction left unmatched. CDR3 DNA sequence: TGTGCCAGCAGCGTGTCAGACAGGGGGACAGATACGCAGTATTTT. Translating gives CASSVSDRGTDTQYF.

This clone was counted a single time. The V call is TRBV7-9, the J call TRBJ2-1; 7 bases agree with TRBD2. The V gene's germline CDR1 is SEHNR and CDR2 FQNEAQ (reference sequence). CDR3 length: 16 residues. J was trimmed by 12 bases and V by 5 bases; bases with no gene match: 19. CDR3 loop: CASSPLGGGLYVAQFF. The CDR3 coding sequence is TGTGCCAGCAGCCCTCTGGGGGGGGGTTTGTACGTTGCGCAGTTCTTC.

This chain joins TRBV7-3 and TRBJ2-3; no clear D gene. The CDR3 has 13 residues. The germline V gene encodes CDR1 SGHTA and CDR2 FQGTGA. V was pared by 5 bases and J by 2 bases, with 8 bases between. The CDR3: CASSRRPTDTQYF. CDR3 coding DNA: TGTGCCAGCAGCCGACGTCCCACAGATACGCAGTATTTT.

V gene TRBV28 combines with J gene TRBJ2-7, with 7 bases fitting TRBD2. The CDR3 loop spans 16 amino acids. Trimming at V came to 3 bases and at J to 1 base, leaving 9 bases not matched to a gene. Germline CDR1 is MDHEN and CDR2 is SYDVKM. In DNA, the CDR3 is TGTGCCAGCAGTTTTCATTTTAGCGGGCTTTCCTACGAGCAGTACTTC. Encoded protein: CASSFHFSGLSYEQYF.

The V gene is TRBV20-1, the J gene TRBJ2-1; D not resolved. The CDR3 consists of 11 residues. Trimming pared 6 bases from V and 4 bases from J, leaving 7 bases between. Per germline, CDR1 DFQATT and CDR2 SNEGSKA (reference sequence). The CDR3 loop reads CSAGKYNEQFF. In nucleotides, the CDR3 is TGCAGTGCCGGAAAATACAATGAGCAGTTCTTC.

CDR3 in DNA: TGTGCCAGCAGCCAAACCAGGACTAGCGGGAGAAGGACTTACAATGAGCAGTTCTTC. Protein sequence: CASSQTRTSGRRTYNEQFF. The chain combines TRBV14 with TRBJ2-1, with 13 bases fitting TRBD2. The CDR3 length is 19 residues. Per the germline V gene, CDR1 is SGHDN and CDR2 is FVKESK. The J segment lost 4 bases and the V segment lost 2 bases, leaving 11 bases of the junction unmatched.

This chain uses TRBV5-1 with TRBJ1-1; 8 bases are a match to TRBD1. This CDR3 is built from 15 residues. V lost 4 bases to trimming and J lost 6 bases; unmatched junction nucleotides: 11. Germline CDR1 SGHRS, CDR2 YFSETQ. CDR3 sequence: CASSRETGGLAEAFF. The DNA of the CDR3 is TGCGCCAGCAGCCGAGAAACAGGGGGACTAGCTGAAGCTTTCTTT.

The sample holds one count of this clone. The chain carries TRBV19 and TRBJ2-4; D is unresolved. The CDR3 runs to 14 residues. V lost 5 bases and J lost 6, with 14 bases in between. Germline V CDR1 and CDR2: LNHDA, SQIVND (reference sequence). The DNA for the CDR3 is TGTGCCAGTAGTCGGGCCTCCCGAGGAAACATTCAGTACTTC. Encoded protein: CASSRASRGNIQYF. The complete variable domain, with remaining parts taken from reference TRBV19 and TRBJ2-4, reads DGGITQSPKYLFRKEGQNVTLSCEQNLNHDAMYWYRQDPGQGLRLIYYSQIVNDFQKGDIAEGYSVSREKKESFPLTVTSAQKNPTAFYLCASSRASRGNIQYFGAGTRLSVL.

Remarks on this clone: The same CDR3 also results from other DNA sequences found in this sample. The V gene is TRBV5-1, the J gene TRBJ2-6, with no clear D. The CDR3 is 14 residues long. The V gene's germline CDR1 is SGHRS and CDR2 YFSETQ. Trimming shortened V by 4 bases and J by 0 bases, and 5 bases separated the two germline ends. The CDR3 region is CASSRDSGANVLTF. The DNA for the CDR3 is TGCGCCAGCAGCCGAGACTCTGGGGCCAACGTCCTGACTTTC. The variable domain in full, with the rest retrieved from reference TRBV5-1 and TRBJ2-6, is KAGVTQTPRYLIKTRGQQVTLSCSPISGHRSVSWYQQTPGQGLQFLFEYFSETQRNKGNFPGRFSGRQFSNSRSEMNVSTLELGDSALYLCASSRDSGANVLTFGAGSRLTVL.

Regarding this clone: One junction end does not reproduce the germline sequence, and a read error may be involved. This chain links TRBV10-3 with TRBJ1-1; 8 nucleotides agree with TRBD1. Germline V CDR1 and CDR2: ENHRY, SYGVKD. The CDR3 has 15 residues. The CDR3 sequence is CAIRESGQENTEAFF. The CDR3 bases are TGTGCCATCAGGGAGTCGGGACAGGAGAACACTGAAGCTTTCTTT.

This sequence joins TRBV6-6 and TRBJ1-5, with 11 bases fitting TRBD1. V dropped 8 bases and J dropped 7; count of bases not matched to a gene: 4. This CDR3 has 13 residues. Germline CDR1 reads MNHNY; CDR2 reads SVGAGI (reference sequence). In nucleotides, the CDR3 is TGTGCCAGCGGGACAGGGGGAAGACAGCCCCAGCATTTT. Translating it yields CASGTGGRQPQHF.

The V and J genes are TRBV6-1 and TRBJ1-5; D gene ambiguous. V was pared by 7 bases and J by 11 bases, with 18 bases between. The CDR3 runs 13 residues. In germline, CDR1 is MNHNS, CDR2 SASEGT. The CDR3 region is CASTATDSLTQHF. CDR3 DNA sequence: TGTGCCAGCACGGCGACGGACTCTTTGACCCAGCATTTT.

V gene TRBV15 combines with J gene TRBJ2-5; the D gene is possibly TRBD1 (5 bases). Germline V gene data show CDR1 as LNHNV and CDR2 as YYDKDF (reference sequence). The CDR3 is 13 amino acids. Trimming took 3 bases from V and 5 from J, leaving 10 bases between them. Written as DNA, the CDR3 is TGTGCCACCAGCAGGGGGCTAGATGAGACCCAGTACTTC. Amino acids: CATSRGLDETQYF.